This entry lists 18 T cell receptor beta chains sequenced from one sample in a study of response to subunit inactivated influenza vaccine. TCRdb passed the RT-PCR reads through MiXCR, listing each CDR3 protein once. The sample includes some 540,000 distinct CDR3 sequences, roughly 25% of them seen just once. The sample also formed part of further work on T cells expressing NK-cell markers. This second report adds: Making the TCR beta cDNA relied on 5'RACE template switching with UMIs.

The sample in question was CD4+ T cells sorted from PBMCs, obtained 12 days after vaccination. These receptors originate from a man in his fifties or sixties who received an inactivated influenza vaccine.

The chain is built from TRBV28 and TRBJ1-4; D not certain. The CDR3 is 12 residues long. Per germline, CDR1 MDHEN and CDR2 SYDVKM. Trimming pared 7 bases from V and 6 bases from J, leaving 9 bases between. CDR3 protein: CASTVGYEKLFF. CDR3 coding DNA: TGTGCCAGCACCGTTGGGTATGAAAAACTGTTTTTT.

The chain combines TRBV20-1 with TRBJ1-1, with TRBD1 matching over 10 bases. The V gene end was trimmed by 5 bases and the J gene end by 11 bases; junction bases not matched to a gene: 5. The germline gives CDR1 DFQATT, CDR2 SNEGSKA (reference sequence). The CDR3 has 11 residues. Here the CDR3 reads CSAYPGQGAFF. DNA of the CDR3: TGCAGTGCTTATCCGGGACAGGGGGCTTTCTTT.

The table lists this clonotype with a few counts. This chain connects TRBV3-1 to TRBJ2-7; the D gene is possibly TRBD1 (6 bases). The CDR3 has 13 amino acids. V was shortened by 7 bases and J by 0 bases, with 10 bases between the two germline ends. Germline V gene data show CDR1 as LGHDT and CDR2 as YNNKEL (reference sequence). Here the CDR3 reads CASTGVGSYEQYF. The CDR3 DNA sequence: TGTGCCAGCACAGGGGTGGGCTCCTACGAGCAGTACTTC.

This clonotype was detected many times. V gene TRBV29-1 combines with J gene TRBJ2-7; 8 nucleotides line up with TRBD1. Germline CDR1 reads SQVTM; CDR2 reads ANQGSEA. Trimming took 7 bases from V and 4 from J; bases not matched to a gene: 3. The CDR3 covers 11 residues. DNA for the CDR3: TGCAGCGCCACAGGGGGATACGAGCAGTACTTC. It specifies CSATGGYEQYF.

This clonotype has at least ten counts. The rearrangement links TRBV12-3 or TRBV12-4 to TRBJ2-1; 14 bases are a match to TRBD2. The CDR3 sequence is 21 residues long. The J segment lost 0 bases and the V segment lost 2 bases, leaving 12 bases of the junction unmatched. This CDR3 is CASSLRGLAGAERSSYNEQFF. The CDR3 bases are TGTGCCAGCAGTTTAAGGGGACTAGCGGGAGCGGAGAGGAGCTCCTACAATGAGCAGTTCTTC.

This chain connects TRBV7-2 to TRBJ2-5; no reliable D call. The V end lost 2 bases, the J end lost 5 bases, and 12 bases lay between the germline ends. The germline V gene encodes CDR1 SGHTA and CDR2 FQGNSA. The CDR3 contains 14 residues. As DNA, the CDR3 is TGTGCCAGCAGCTTACGTCGGAGTGGGGAGACCCAGTACTTC. Amino acid sequence: CASSLRRSGETQYF.

The chain joins TRBV2 to TRBJ2-3, with a weak D call TRBD2 (7 bases). The ends were cut back, 2 bases at V and 2 bases at J, with 20 bases in the middle. This CDR3 contains 18 residues. Germline-derived CDR1 and CDR2 are SNHLY and FYNNEI. The DNA for the CDR3 is TGTGCCAGCAGTGAAATGGTGGTGAGGCGGGGGCACACAGATACGCAGTATTTT. Protein product: CASSEMVVRRGHTDTQYF.

This clonotype turned up a few times. The chain is built from TRBV19 and TRBJ1-5; TRBD1 is a possible D gene (6 bases). The CDR3 is 16 amino acids. Trimming took 9 bases from V and 2 from J, leaving 20 bases between them. Germline V gives CDR1 LNHDA, CDR2 SQIVND (reference sequence). This CDR3 reads CASTPVQGSGNQPQHF. CDR3 coding DNA: TGTGCCAGCACCCCAGTGCAGGGGTCGGGCAATCAGCCCCAGCATTTT.

This clonotype was seen a few times. This chain links TRBV5-5 with TRBJ1-6; the match to TRBD1 covers 7 bases. V trimming: 0 bases; J trimming: 7 bases; junction bases outside the gene matches: 4. The CDR3 is made up of 15 amino acids. CDR1 and CDR2 (germline): SGHKS, YYEKEE (reference sequence). The CDR3 nucleotides are TGTGCCAGCAGCTTGGCCAGCAGGGGGAATTCACCCCTCCACTTT. As protein: CASSLASRGNSPLHF.

This clonotype was seen a handful of times. This sequence joins TRBV20-1 and TRBJ1-1; D gene ambiguous. This CDR3 region has 13 residues. Germline V CDR1 and CDR2: DFQATT, SNEGSKA (reference sequence). V dropped 0 bases and J dropped 6 bases, with 11 bases sitting between them. In DNA, the CDR3 is TGCAGTGCTAGAGACCCTCGAGGTCCTGAAGCTTTCTTT. Its protein is CSARDPRGPEAFF.

The chain uses TRBV4-3 and TRBJ2-2, with D tentatively TRBD1 (5 bases). This CDR3 spans 16 amino acids. Per the germline V gene, CDR1 is LGHNA and CDR2 is YSLEER. Deletions cut 0 bases from V and 7 bases from J, with 15 bases between. The CDR3 protein is CASSQDLGVSNGELFF. The CDR3 DNA is TGCGCCAGCAGCCAAGATCTAGGGGTTTCCAACGGGGAGCTGTTTTTT.

The chain carries TRBV5-1 and TRBJ1-3, with D unclear. Germline V gene data show CDR1 as SGHRS and CDR2 as YFSETQ. This CDR3 spans 13 amino acids. Trimming took off 3 bases at V and 3 bases at J, with 7 bases between the two ends. CDR3 in amino acids: CASSSEVGNTIYF. Here the CDR3 DNA reads TGCGCCAGCAGCTCCGAAGTTGGAAACACCATATATTTT.

V usage is TRBV12-3 or TRBV12-4 and J usage is TRBJ2-3; D is ambiguous. The CDR3 spans 16 residues. V was shortened by 3 bases and J by 7 bases, with 20 bases between the two germline ends. The CDR3 protein is CASSLAALGGLNTQYF. DNA of the CDR3: TGTGCCAGCAGTTTGGCTGCCCTGGGTGGTTTGAATACGCAGTATTTT.

The chain carries TRBV4-3 and TRBJ1-2, with 9 nucleotides matching TRBD1. This CDR3 region has 15 residues. CDR1 is LGHNA and CDR2 is YSLEER in the germline V gene. With 1 base clipped from V and 6 bases from J, the junction kept 6 bases outside the gene matches. The CDR3 nucleotides are TGCGCCAGCAGCCAAGGGGACAGGGACCCGAATGGCTACACCTTC. Protein: CASSQGDRDPNGYTF.

The rearrangement joins TRBV7-2 to TRBJ2-3; 8 nucleotides line up with TRBD2. The CDR3 length is 15 residues. V was clipped by 2 bases and J by 5 bases; unmatched bases: 6. Per the germline V gene, CDR1 is SGHTA and CDR2 is FQGNSA. The CDR3 region is CASSLTSGPKDTQYF. CDR3 sequence (DNA): TGTGCCAGCAGCTTAACTAGCGGCCCCAAAGATACGCAGTATTTT.

The CDR3 DNA reads as TGTGCCAGCAAGATGAGGGGTACAACCTACGAGCAGTACTTC. Translated, it gives CASKMRGTTYEQYF. The chain couples TRBV12-3 or TRBV12-4 to TRBJ2-7, with D perhaps assigned TRBD1 or TRBD2 (5 bases each). V was shortened by 7 bases and J by 2 bases, with 15 bases between the two germline ends. CDR3 length: 14 residues.

The chain joins TRBV20-1 to TRBJ2-3; 11 nucleotides match TRBD2. The CDR3 totals 15 residues. The V and J ends lost 5 bases and 6 bases, in that order; junction bases with no gene match: 10. Looked up from germline, CDR1 is DFQATT and CDR2 is SNEGSKA (reference sequence). This CDR3 reads CSALSGGAHIDTQYF. The CDR3 nucleotides are TGCAGTGCTCTTAGCGGGGGGGCACATATCGATACGCAGTATTTT.

CDR3 nucleotides: TGTGCCAGCAGTTACGGCCGGGGGGCTCCTAGCACAGATACGCAGTATTTT. Protein product: CASSYGRGAPSTDTQYF. This chain links TRBV6-5 with TRBJ2-3; the D gene is possibly TRBD2 (7 bases). CDR1 is MNHEY and CDR2 is SVGAGI in the germline V gene. The V end was cut by 2 bases, the J end by 0 bases, with 15 bases between. CDR3 length: 17 residues.